The 13 T cell receptor beta chains given below trace back to one sample, sequenced in a study of shared clonotypes between healthy human individuals. TCRdb keeps only in-frame clones here, not all; method: immunoSEQ multiplex PCR. The profile shows around 2.3 million clones, approximately 95% of them singletons. The sequenced material came from naive CD4+ T cells sorted from blood. The subset denotes: CD45RA+ positively selected. The receptors here all came from a man between 18 and 29 years old in good health.

This clone was found once. This chain connects TRBV7-2 to TRBJ2-4, with a possible D match to TRBD1 (6 bases). This CDR3 spans 13 amino acids. The V gene's germline CDR1 is SGHTA and CDR2 FQGNSA. V lost 5 bases to trimming and J lost 10 bases, with 15 bases between them. The CDR3 region is CASSARSGEIQYF. The CDR3 DNA reads as TGTGCCAGCAGCGCTCGTTCAGGGGAAATTCAGTACTTC.

The CDR3 nucleotides are TGCAGTTGGCGGGAGGGCCGAGGGCAGTACTTC. The encoded protein is CSWREGRGQYF. The J gene is TRBJ2-7, the V gene TRBV20-1; 9 positions match TRBD2. Losses at the gene ends were 8 bases for V and 9 bases for J; bases not matched to a gene: 8. The CDR3 is 11 amino acids. CDR1 DFQATT and CDR2 SNEGSKA come from the germline V gene (reference sequence).

V and J are TRBV30 and TRBJ1-4, with TRBD1 identical over 7 bases. V lost 1 base and J lost 2; bases outside the gene matches: 7. This CDR3 is built from 16 residues. From germline, CDR1 is GTSNPN and CDR2 SVGIG (reference sequence). For the CDR3, the DNA is TGTGCCTGGAGTGCTCCTACAGGGGCGACTAATGAAAAACTGTTTTTT. As protein: CAWSAPTGATNEKLFF.

The rearrangement joins TRBV30 to TRBJ2-1, with unresolved D. V was clipped by 0 bases and J by 9 bases, with 6 bases between them. CDR1 and CDR2 (germline): GTSNPN, SVGIG (reference sequence). The length of the CDR3 is 11 residues. The CDR3 protein is CAWSVNAEQFF. In nucleotides, the CDR3 is TGTGCCTGGAGTGTTAATGCTGAGCAGTTCTTC.

This rearrangement joins TRBV18 to TRBJ2-3, with 10 bases aligning to TRBD1. This CDR3 has 16 amino acids. Germline CDR1 and CDR2: KGHSH and LQKENI. J was trimmed by 2 bases and V by 4 bases; bases with no gene match: 6. For the CDR3, the DNA is TGTGCCAGCTCACTAAAGACAGGGGGCTTCACAGATACGCAGTATTTT. It is translated as CASSLKTGGFTDTQYF.

Remarks on this clone: Other nucleotide sequences in the sample specify the same CDR3. The chain recombines TRBV20-1 with TRBJ2-7; the D is unclear. The germline gives CDR1 DFQATT, CDR2 SNEGSKA (reference sequence). There are 11 residues in the CDR3. V lost 1 base to trimming and J lost 5 bases, with 6 bases between them. CDR3 DNA sequence: TGCAGTGCTAGAGTTAGGGACGAGCAGTACTTC. Its protein product is CSARVRDEQYF.

The chain uses TRBV11-3 and TRBJ2-3, with D tentatively TRBD1 (5 bases). The V gene's germline CDR1 is SGHNT and CDR2 YENEEA. This CDR3 has 15 amino acids. V lost 6 bases and J 1 base, leaving 14 bases between the germline ends. The CDR3 spells CASSQGVGGTDTQYF. The CDR3 bases are TGTGCCAGCAGTCAAGGGGTAGGCGGCACAGATACGCAGTATTTT.

A note on this clone: The sample carries other DNA sequences with the same CDR3. The gene calls are TRBV4-1 and TRBJ1-6, with TRBD1 matching over 9 bases. CDR1 and CDR2 (germline): MGHRA, YSYEKL. With V trimmed by 3 bases and J by 7 bases, 4 bases remained unmatched. The CDR3 length is 15 residues. CDR3 sequence reads: CASSQAGQGNSPLHF. As DNA, the CDR3 is TGCGCCAGCAGCCAGGCGGGACAGGGAAATTCACCCCTCCACTTT.

The V call is TRBV6-1, the J call TRBJ2-7, with D maybe TRBD1 (6 bases). CDR1 is MNHNS and CDR2 is SASEGT in the germline V gene. Trimming pared 7 bases from V and 4 bases from J, leaving 14 bases between. The length of the CDR3 is 13 residues. The CDR3 loop is CASTRTAGYEQYF. For the CDR3, the DNA is TGTGCCAGCACCAGGACAGCTGGATACGAGCAGTACTTC.

The CDR3 DNA sequence: TGTGCCAGCAGTTATGGGCCACGGAATAGCAATCAGCCCCAGCATTTT. Amino acid sequence: CASSYGPRNSNQPQHF. The chain uses TRBV6-5 and TRBJ1-5; D gene ambiguous. The germline V gene encodes CDR1 MNHEY and CDR2 SVGAGI. The ends were cut back, 3 bases at V and 0 bases at J, with 12 bases in the middle. This CDR3 region has 16 residues.

The chain couples TRBV15 to TRBJ2-7; 9 positions match TRBD1. After removal of 2 bases from V and 3 bases from J, the junction contained 8 bases not matched to a gene. This CDR3 comprises 16 residues. Germline V gene lookup returns CDR1 LNHNV and CDR2 YYDKDF (reference sequence). Here the CDR3 DNA reads TGTGCCACCAGCAGACGCGCAGGGACAGGGATCTACGAGCAGTACTTC. Amino acids: CATSRRAGTGIYEQYF.

The J gene is TRBJ2-3, the V gene TRBV4-1, with TRBD2 matching 7 bases. CDR1 MGHRA and CDR2 YSYEKL come from the germline V gene. The CDR3 loop spans 14 amino acids. J gave up 5 bases and V 5 bases, and 7 bases lay outside the gene matches. The CDR3 DNA reads TGCGCCAGCAGCGAAAGACTAGCAGAAGATACGCAGTATTTT. It yields the protein CASSERLAEDTQYF.

The chain recombines TRBV10-1 with TRBJ2-2; no clear D. From germline, CDR1 is WNHNN and CDR2 SYGVQD (reference sequence). Trimming cost V 3 bases and J 10 bases, with 9 bases left between them. CDR3 length: 12 residues. The CDR3 DNA reads as TGCGCCAGCAGTGATTGGGGTGAGGAGCTGTTTTTT. It is translated as CASSDWGEELFF.